Below, 15 T cell receptor beta chains from the same sample are listed, as sequenced in a study of CD8 T cells in ankylosing spondylitis (dated by TCRdb to the late 2010s). Results the study describes overall, beyond this receptor: Blood from ankylosing spondylitis patients appeared to be characterized by a TCR beta motif made up of under 10 highly homologous amino acid variants.

Antigens for these TCRs are unknown. Library prep was done by 5' RACE. Data came from an Illumina HiSeq 2500. Clones were called with MiXCR by TCRdb after fastp trimmed the public reads at Q25, and only in-frame beta chains were retained. Records with the same CDR3 protein are collapsed into one entry carrying the most frequent genes and DNA. This sample comprises 700,000 or so distinct CDR3 sequences, around 20% of them detected only once. Around 19% of the sample is held by the ten biggest clonotypes. The sequenced sample was blood, either unsorted or a sorted T cell fraction (not recorded which). The receptors shown here come from a male donor with ankylosing spondylitis.

The chain uses TRBV2 and TRBJ2-3; the match to TRBD1 covers 9 bases. Germline values: CDR1 SNHLY, CDR2 FYNNEI. Germline trimming cut 6 bases from V and 15 bases from J; bases unmatched to any gene: 7. The CDR3 has 11 residues. In DNA, the CDR3 is TGTGCCAGCAGGTCCGGACAGGGGAACTATTTT. This gives the protein CASRSGQGNYF.

The genes are TRBV5-1 and TRBJ1-1; TRBD1 might be the D (5 bases). The germline V gene has CDR1 SGHRS and CDR2 YFSETQ. Trimming cost V 2 bases and J 1 base, with 12 bases left between them. This CDR3 is 15 amino acids long. The CDR3 DNA sequence: TGCGCCAGCAGCTTAAGAAGGGGCAAGAACACTGAAGCTTTCTTT. Translated: CASSLRRGKNTEAFF. The variable domain in full, with the rest retrieved from reference TRBV5-1 and TRBJ1-1, is KAGVTQTPRYLIKTRGQQVTLSCSPISGHRSVSWYQQTPGQGLQFLFEYFSETQRNKGNFPGRFSGRQFSNSRSEMNVSTLELGDSALYLCASSLRRGKNTEAFFGQGTRLTVV.

The rearrangement uses TRBV12-3 or TRBV12-4 and TRBJ2-2; maybe TRBD1 (5 bases). This CDR3 is 16 amino acids long. The V and J ends lost 3 bases and 6 bases respectively, with 17 bases between them. CDR3 region: CASSFVVTRVSGELFF. The CDR3 DNA is TGTGCCAGCAGTTTTGTGGTGACCAGGGTATCCGGGGAGCTGTTTTTT.

The genes are TRBV7-9 and TRBJ2-1; D not certain. The CDR3 is made up of 11 amino acids. Trimming cost V 5 bases and J 6 bases, with 5 bases left between them. Germline V gene data show CDR1 as SEHNR and CDR2 as FQNEAQ (reference sequence). CDR3 DNA: TGTGCCAGCAGCAACATCAATGAGCAGTTCTTC. It encodes CASSNINEQFF.

This clonotype came up a few times. The chain combines TRBV18 with TRBJ1-1; possibly TRBD1 for D (6 bases). Germline assignment: CDR1 KGHSH and CDR2 LQKENI. This CDR3 spans 16 amino acids. Trimming removed 0 bases from V and 1 base from J, with 12 bases in between. The CDR3 loop is CASSPPRQVANTEAFF. CDR3 bases: TGTGCCAGCTCACCACCGCGACAGGTTGCGAACACTGAAGCTTTCTTT.

The chain combines TRBV20-1 with TRBJ2-3, with 7 bases lining up with TRBD2. The CDR3 consists of 15 residues. The germline CDR1 and CDR2 sequences are DFQATT and SNEGSKA (reference sequence). The ends lost 0 bases at V and 3 bases at J; junction bases unmatched: 6. CDR3 loop: CSAREVQRGTDTQYF. CDR3 nucleotide sequence: TGCAGTGCTAGAGAGGTCCAGCGGGGAACAGATACGCAGTATTTT.

Notes on this clonotype: This may arise from a read error, as a much more abundant clone is one base away. The rearrangement joins TRBV5-1 to TRBJ2-7, with TRBD1 identical over 11 bases. This CDR3 has 13 residues. Germline V CDR1 and CDR2: SGHRS, YFSETQ. The V gene end was trimmed by 3 bases and the J gene end by 5 bases; junction bases not matched to a gene: 1. The CDR3 is CASSWTGGHEQYF. CDR3 nucleotide sequence: TGCGCCAGCAGCTGGACAGGGGGCCACGAGCAGTACTTC.

This rearrangement joins TRBV29-1 to TRBJ1-2, with 7 bases lining up with TRBD1. This CDR3 contains 16 residues. Germline trimming cut 0 bases from V and 7 bases from J; bases unmatched to any gene: 14. Germline CDR1 is SQVTM and CDR2 is ANQGSEA. In DNA form, the CDR3 reads TGCAGCGTTGAAGATTCGACAGGGTTGTCCGGGGGTGGCTACACCTTC. It specifies CSVEDSTGLSGGGYTF.

The rearrangement links TRBV5-6 to TRBJ2-3; maybe TRBD1 (6 bases). This CDR3 comprises 15 residues. Trimming took 4 bases from V and 3 from J, leaving 15 bases between them. CDR1 is SGHDT and CDR2 is YYEEEE in the germline V gene. CDR3 residues: CASSTWDTITDTQYF. The DNA for the CDR3 is TGTGCCAGCAGCACGTGGGACACCATAACAGATACGCAGTATTTT.

This clonotype was seen a handful of times. V is TRBV4-2 and J is TRBJ2-2, with TRBD1 as a possible D gene (6 bases). Trimming removed 6 bases at V and 0 bases at J, with 11 bases between. This CDR3 is built from 15 residues. Germline CDR1 and CDR2: LGHNA and YNFKEQ. The CDR3 coding sequence is TGTGCCAGCAGTCTAGACAGGTCGAACACCGGGGAGCTGTTTTTT. Amino acids: CASSLDRSNTGELFF.

This clonotype showed up just a few times. The chain combines TRBV12-3 or TRBV12-4 with TRBJ1-4; D remains ambiguous. The CDR3 consists of 14 residues. The germline V and J ends were trimmed by 5 bases and 8 bases, with 15 bases remaining between them. CDR3 coding DNA: TGTGCCAGCAGTCGGGCGGACGCCCCAGAAAAACTGTTTTTT. Protein: CASSRADAPEKLFF.

The chain links TRBV6-1 to TRBJ1-1; no reliable D call. V shed 5 bases and J shed 6 bases, with 13 bases lying between them. This CDR3 spans 13 amino acids. Germline V gene sequence: CDR1 MNHNS, CDR2 SASEGT. CDR3 loop: CASSPTNRAEAFF. DNA of the CDR3: TGTGCCAGCAGTCCCACTAATCGCGCTGAAGCTTTCTTT.

This clonotype was seen a few times. The genes are TRBV7-3 and TRBJ2-2; TRBD2 agrees at 7 bases. The germline V gene has CDR1 SGHTA and CDR2 FQGTGA. After removal of 5 bases from V and 1 base from J, the junction contained 4 bases not matched to a gene. This CDR3 contains 15 residues. The CDR3 DNA is TGTGCCAGCAGCCCCGGGGGGATGAACACCGGGGAGCTGTTTTTT. Translation: CASSPGGMNTGELFF.

This clonotype was observed a few times. V is TRBV12-3 or TRBV12-4 and J is TRBJ1-2; D is perhaps TRBD1 (5 bases). The CDR3 totals 14 residues. V lost 5 bases, J lost 4 bases, and 14 bases lay in between. CDR3 sequence reads: CASSGAGAGYGYTF. CDR3 bases: TGTGCCAGCAGTGGGGCCGGGGCGGGCTATGGCTACACCTTC.

This clonotype was seen only a few times. The genes are TRBV15 and TRBJ1-1, with 10 bases that match TRBD1. This CDR3 is 18 amino acids long. With 5 bases clipped from V and 4 bases from J, the junction kept 16 bases outside the gene matches. In germline, CDR1 is LNHNV, CDR2 YYDKDF (reference sequence). CDR3 DNA: TGTGCCACCAGCTATGGCGGGCTGACAGGGGGCAGGGGCACTGAAGCTTTCTTT. Its translation: CATSYGGLTGGRGTEAFF.